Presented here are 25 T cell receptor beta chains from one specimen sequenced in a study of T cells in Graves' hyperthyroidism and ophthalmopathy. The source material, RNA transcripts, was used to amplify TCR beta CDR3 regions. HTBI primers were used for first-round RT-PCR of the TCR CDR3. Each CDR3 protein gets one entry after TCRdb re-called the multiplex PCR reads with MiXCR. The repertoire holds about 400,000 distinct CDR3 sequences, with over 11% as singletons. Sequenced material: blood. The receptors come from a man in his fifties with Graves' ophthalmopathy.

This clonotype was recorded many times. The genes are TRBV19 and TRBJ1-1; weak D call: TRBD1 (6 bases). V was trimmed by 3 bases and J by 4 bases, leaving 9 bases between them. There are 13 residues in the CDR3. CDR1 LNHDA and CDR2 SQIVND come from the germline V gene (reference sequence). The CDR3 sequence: CASSMGGPTEAFF. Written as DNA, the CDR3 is TGTGCCAGTAGTATGGGGGGGCCCACTGAAGCTTTCTTT.

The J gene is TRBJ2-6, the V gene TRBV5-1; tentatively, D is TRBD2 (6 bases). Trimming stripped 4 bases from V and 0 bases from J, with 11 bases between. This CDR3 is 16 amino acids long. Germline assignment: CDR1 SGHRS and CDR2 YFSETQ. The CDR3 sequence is CASSQFSGSGANVLTF. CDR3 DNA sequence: TGCGCCAGCAGCCAGTTTAGCGGCTCTGGGGCCAACGTCCTGACTTTC. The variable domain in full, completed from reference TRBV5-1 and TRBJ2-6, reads KAGVTQTPRYLIKTRGQQVTLSCSPISGHRSVSWYQQTPGQGLQFLFEYFSETQRNKGNFPGRFSGRQFSNSRSEMNVSTLELGDSALYLCASSQFSGSGANVLTFGAGSRLTVL.

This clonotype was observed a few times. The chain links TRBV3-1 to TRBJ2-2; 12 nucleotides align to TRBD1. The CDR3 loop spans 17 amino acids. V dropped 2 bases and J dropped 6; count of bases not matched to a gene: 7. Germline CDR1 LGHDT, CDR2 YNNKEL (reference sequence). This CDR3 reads CASSQSGQGASSGELFF. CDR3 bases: TGTGCCAGCAGCCAATCGGGACAGGGGGCGTCCTCCGGGGAGCTGTTTTTT.

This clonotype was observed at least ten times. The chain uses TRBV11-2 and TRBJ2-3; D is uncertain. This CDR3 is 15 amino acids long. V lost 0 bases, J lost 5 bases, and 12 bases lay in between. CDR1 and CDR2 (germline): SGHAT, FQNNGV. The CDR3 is CASSLEGSRRDTQYF. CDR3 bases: TGTGCCAGCAGCTTAGAGGGATCCCGGCGAGATACGCAGTATTTT.

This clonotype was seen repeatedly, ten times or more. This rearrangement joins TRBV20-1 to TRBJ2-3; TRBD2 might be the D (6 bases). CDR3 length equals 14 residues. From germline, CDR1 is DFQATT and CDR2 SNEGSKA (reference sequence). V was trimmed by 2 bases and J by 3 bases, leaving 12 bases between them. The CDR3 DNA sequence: TGCAGTGCTAGACGGCGGGACGGAACAGATACGCAGTATTTT. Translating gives CSARRRDGTDTQYF.

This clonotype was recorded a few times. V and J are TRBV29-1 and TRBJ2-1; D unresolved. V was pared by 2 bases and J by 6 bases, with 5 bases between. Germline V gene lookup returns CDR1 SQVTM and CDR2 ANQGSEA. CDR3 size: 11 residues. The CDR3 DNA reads TGCAGCGTTGAACGGCCCAATGAGCAGTTCTTC. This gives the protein CSVERPNEQFF.

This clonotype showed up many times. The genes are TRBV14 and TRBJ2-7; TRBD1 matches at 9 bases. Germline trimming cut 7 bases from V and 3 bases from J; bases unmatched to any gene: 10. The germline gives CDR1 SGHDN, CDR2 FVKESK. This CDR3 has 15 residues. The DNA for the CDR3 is TGTGCCAGCAATGCACTCGGGACAGGGAGCTACGAGCAGTACTTC. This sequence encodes CASNALGTGSYEQYF.

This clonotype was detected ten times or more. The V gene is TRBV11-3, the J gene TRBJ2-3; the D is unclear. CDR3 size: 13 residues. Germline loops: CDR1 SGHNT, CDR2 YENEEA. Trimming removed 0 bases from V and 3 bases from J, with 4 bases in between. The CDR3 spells CASSLDQTDTQYF. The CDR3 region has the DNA TGTGCCAGCAGCTTAGACCAGACAGATACGCAGTATTTT.

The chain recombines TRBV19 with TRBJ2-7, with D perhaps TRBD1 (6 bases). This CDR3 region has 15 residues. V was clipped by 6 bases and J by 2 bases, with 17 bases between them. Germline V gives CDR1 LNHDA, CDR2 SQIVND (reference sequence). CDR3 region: CASSPPGAPTYEQYF. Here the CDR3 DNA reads TGTGCCAGTAGCCCTCCAGGGGCCCCTACCTACGAGCAGTACTTC.

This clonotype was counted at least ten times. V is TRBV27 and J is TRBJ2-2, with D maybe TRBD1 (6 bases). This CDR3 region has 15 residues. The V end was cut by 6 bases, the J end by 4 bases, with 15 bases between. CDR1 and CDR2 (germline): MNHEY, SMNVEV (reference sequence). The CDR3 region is CASSPGAGVTGELFF. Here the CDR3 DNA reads TGTGCCAGCAGCCCGGGCGCAGGGGTCACCGGGGAGCTGTTTTTT.

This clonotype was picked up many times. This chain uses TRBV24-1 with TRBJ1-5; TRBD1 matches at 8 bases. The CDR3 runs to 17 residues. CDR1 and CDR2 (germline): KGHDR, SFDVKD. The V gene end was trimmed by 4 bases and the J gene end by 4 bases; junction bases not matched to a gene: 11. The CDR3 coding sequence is TGTGCCACCAGTGAACCGGGACAGGATACTCCTAATCAGCCCCAGCATTTT. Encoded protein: CATSEPGQDTPNQPQHF.

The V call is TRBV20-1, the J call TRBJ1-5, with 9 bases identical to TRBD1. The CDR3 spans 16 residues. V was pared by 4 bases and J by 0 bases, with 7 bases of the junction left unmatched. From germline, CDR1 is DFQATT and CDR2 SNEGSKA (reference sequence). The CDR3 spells CSAITGTGNSNQPQHF. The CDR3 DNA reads TGCAGTGCTATAACGGGGACAGGGAATAGCAATCAGCCCCAGCATTTT.

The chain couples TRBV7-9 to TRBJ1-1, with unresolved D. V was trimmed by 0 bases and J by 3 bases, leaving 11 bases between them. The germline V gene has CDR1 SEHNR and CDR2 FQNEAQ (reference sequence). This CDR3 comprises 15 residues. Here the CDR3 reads CASSLARPTDTEAFF. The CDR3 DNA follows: TGTGCCAGCAGCTTAGCTCGTCCAACCGACACTGAAGCTTTCTTT.

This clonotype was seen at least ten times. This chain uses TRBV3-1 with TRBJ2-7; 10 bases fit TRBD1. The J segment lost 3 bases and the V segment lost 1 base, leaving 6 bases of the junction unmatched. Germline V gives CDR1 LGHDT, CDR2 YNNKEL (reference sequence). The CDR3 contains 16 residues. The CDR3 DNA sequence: TGTGCCAGCAGCCAAGGATTGACAGGGGGCATCTACGAGCAGTACTTC. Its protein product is CASSQGLTGGIYEQYF.

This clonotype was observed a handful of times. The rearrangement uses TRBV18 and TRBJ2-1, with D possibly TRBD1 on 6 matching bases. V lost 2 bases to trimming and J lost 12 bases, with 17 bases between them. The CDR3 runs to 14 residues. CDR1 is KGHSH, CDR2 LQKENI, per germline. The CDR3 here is CASSPSPGPRGQFF. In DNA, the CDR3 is TGTGCCAGCTCACCATCGCCCGGCCCCAGGGGGCAGTTCTTC.

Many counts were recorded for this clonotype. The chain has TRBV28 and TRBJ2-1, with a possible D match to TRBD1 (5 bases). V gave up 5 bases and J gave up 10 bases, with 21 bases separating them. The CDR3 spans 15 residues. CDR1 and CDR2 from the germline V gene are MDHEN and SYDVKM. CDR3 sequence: CASSPPVPQGREQFF. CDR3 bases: TGTGCCAGCAGTCCCCCGGTTCCCCAGGGCCGCGAGCAGTTCTTC.

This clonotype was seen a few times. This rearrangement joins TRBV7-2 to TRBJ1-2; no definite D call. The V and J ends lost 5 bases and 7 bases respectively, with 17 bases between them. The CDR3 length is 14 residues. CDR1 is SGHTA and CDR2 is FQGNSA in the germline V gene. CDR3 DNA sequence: TGTGCCAGCAGCCGAGGCCTAGGAGACTCTGGCTACACCTTC. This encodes CASSRGLGDSGYTF.

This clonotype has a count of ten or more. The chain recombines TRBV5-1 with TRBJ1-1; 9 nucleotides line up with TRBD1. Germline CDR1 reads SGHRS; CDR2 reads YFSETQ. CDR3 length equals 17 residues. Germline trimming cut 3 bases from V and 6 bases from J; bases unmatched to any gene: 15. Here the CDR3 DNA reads TGCGCCAGCAGCTCTTCACAGGGGGCGCATGGTTTCGCTGAAGCTTTCTTT. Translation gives CASSSSQGAHGFAEAFF.

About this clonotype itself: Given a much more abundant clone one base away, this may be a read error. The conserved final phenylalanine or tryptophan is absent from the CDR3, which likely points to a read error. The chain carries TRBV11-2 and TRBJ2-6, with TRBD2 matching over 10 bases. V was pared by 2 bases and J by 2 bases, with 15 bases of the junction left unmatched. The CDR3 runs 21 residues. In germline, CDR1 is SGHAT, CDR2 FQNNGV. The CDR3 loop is CASSLRPTASGSFTGANVLTS. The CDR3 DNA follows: TGTGCCAGCAGCTTAAGACCGACCGCTAGCGGGAGTTTTACTGGGGCCAACGTCCTGACTTCC.

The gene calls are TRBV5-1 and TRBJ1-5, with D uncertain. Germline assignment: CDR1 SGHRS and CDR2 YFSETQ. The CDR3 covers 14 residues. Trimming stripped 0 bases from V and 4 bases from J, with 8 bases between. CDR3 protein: CASSLDGQNQPQHF. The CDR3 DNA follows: TGCGCCAGCAGCTTGGATGGTCAGAATCAGCCCCAGCATTTT. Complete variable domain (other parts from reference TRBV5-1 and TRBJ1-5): KAGVTQTPRYLIKTRGQQVTLSCSPISGHRSVSWYQQTPGQGLQFLFEYFSETQRNKGNFPGRFSGRQFSNSRSEMNVSTLELGDSALYLCASSLDGQNQPQHFGDGTRLSIL.

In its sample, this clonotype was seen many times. The CDR3 region is CASSTRRGGGVSYEQYF. In nucleotides, the CDR3 is TGTGCCAGCAGCACCCGAAGGGGCGGGGGAGTTTCCTACGAGCAGTACTTC. The chain employs TRBV12-3 or TRBV12-4 and TRBJ2-7; 7 bases map to TRBD2. The V gene end was trimmed by 6 bases and the J gene end by 1 base; junction bases not matched to a gene: 15. CDR3 length: 17 amino acids.

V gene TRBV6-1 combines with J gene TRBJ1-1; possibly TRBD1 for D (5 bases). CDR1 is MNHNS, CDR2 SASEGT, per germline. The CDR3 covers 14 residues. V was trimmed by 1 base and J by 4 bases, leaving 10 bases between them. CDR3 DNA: TGTGCCAGCAGTGAAGAGGCGAGGGGCACTGAAGCTTTCTTT. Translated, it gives CASSEEARGTEAFF.

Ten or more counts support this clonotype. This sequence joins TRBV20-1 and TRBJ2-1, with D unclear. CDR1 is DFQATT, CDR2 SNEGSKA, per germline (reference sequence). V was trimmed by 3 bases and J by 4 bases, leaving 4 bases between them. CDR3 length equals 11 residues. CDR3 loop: CSASGYNEQFF. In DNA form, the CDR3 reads TGCAGTGCTAGCGGATACAATGAGCAGTTCTTC.

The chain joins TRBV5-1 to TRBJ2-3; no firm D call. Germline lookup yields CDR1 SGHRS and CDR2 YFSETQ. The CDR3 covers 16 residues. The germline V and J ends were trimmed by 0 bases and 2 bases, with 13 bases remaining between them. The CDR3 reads CASSLGNFLITDTQYF. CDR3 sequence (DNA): TGCGCCAGCAGCTTGGGGAACTTCCTCATCACAGATACGCAGTATTTT.

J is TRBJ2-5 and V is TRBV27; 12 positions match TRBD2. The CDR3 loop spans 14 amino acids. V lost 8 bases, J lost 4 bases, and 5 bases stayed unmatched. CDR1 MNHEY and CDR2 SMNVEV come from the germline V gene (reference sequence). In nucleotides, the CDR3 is TGTGCCAGCCCGGCTAGCGGGAGGGGAGAGACCCAGTACTTC. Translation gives CASPASGRGETQYF.